This T cell receptor beta chain emerged from a study of T-cell memory formation after mild COVID-19. Study background: Clusters of TCRs were largely donor specific. Overall study findings and caveats: From day 15 to 85, contracting clones were balanced between CD4 and CD8, whereas later expanders leaned toward CD4+. Day 37-peaking second-wave clones had unconfirmed SARS-CoV-2 specificity. Researchers report contracting CD4+ clones mostly in CM and EM, with CD8+ clones in EMRA.

TCRdb called the 5' RACE reads again in MiXCR, with one record for every CDR3 protein. The data contain 500,000 to 550,000 distinct CDR3 sequences, about a fifth of them singletons. With respect to this clonotype: Its antigen is unidentified.

This sequence was found in an adult woman who had mild COVID-19 (a few samples of this study predate the infection). Cell type and time point are not known. The sequenced material came from PBMCs or a T cell subset sorted from them (not recorded which).

CDR3 residues: CASSSGQGTSETQYF. In nucleotides, the CDR3 is TGTGCCAGCAGCTCGGGACAGGGAACATCGGAGACCCAGTACTTC. The chain has TRBV11-3 and TRBJ2-5; 9 bases fit TRBD1. The CDR3 has 15 amino acids. Germline CDR1 and CDR2: SGHNT and YENEEA. The junction had 8 bases not matched to a gene; V was cut back by 4 bases and J by 5 bases.